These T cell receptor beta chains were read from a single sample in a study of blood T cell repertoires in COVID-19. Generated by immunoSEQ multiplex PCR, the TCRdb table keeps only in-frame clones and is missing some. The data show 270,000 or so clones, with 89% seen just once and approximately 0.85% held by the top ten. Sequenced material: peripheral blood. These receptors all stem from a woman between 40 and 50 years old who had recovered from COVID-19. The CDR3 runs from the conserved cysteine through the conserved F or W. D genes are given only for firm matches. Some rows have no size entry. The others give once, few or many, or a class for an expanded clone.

CASSDKQGALRQETQYF	TGTGCCAGCAGTGACAAACAGGGGGCCCTCCGGCAAGAGACCCAGTACTTC	TRBV6-1	TRBJ2-5	TRBD1	.	17
CASSFSPRGQAFF	TGTGCCAGCAGTTTTTCCCCCCGCGGGCAAGCTTTCTTT	TRBV27	TRBJ1-1	.	.	13
CASSYTSGSWEQYF	TGCGCCAGCAGCTATACTAGCGGGAGTTGGGAGCAGTACTTC	TRBV5-1	TRBJ2-7	TRBD2	.	14
CASRGRAGGQQETQYF	TGTGCCAGCAGAGGGAGAGCGGGAGGGCAGCAAGAGACCCAGTACTTC	TRBV28	TRBJ2-5	TRBD2	.	16
CASSQTSGNRLEQYF	TGTGCCAGCAGCCAGACTAGCGGGAATAGGCTCGAGCAGTACTTC	TRBV14	TRBJ2-7	TRBD2	.	15
CASSPTAGNYGYTF	TGTGCCAGCAGCCCGACAGCCGGTAACTATGGCTACACCTTC	TRBV7-3	TRBJ1-2	.	.	14
CASSLLMGSGRVYEQFF	TGCGCCAGCAGCCTCTTAATGGGGAGCGGGAGGGTCTATGAGCAGTTCTTC	TRBV4-1	TRBJ2-1	TRBD2	.	17
CASSYSTGGVTEAFF	TGTGCCAGCAGTTACTCGACAGGGGGCGTCACTGAAGCTTTCTTT	TRBV27	TRBJ1-1	TRBD1	.	15
CSVGLAGSEQYF	TGCAGCGTTGGGCTAGCGGGATCCGAGCAGTACTTC	TRBV29-1	TRBJ2-7	TRBD2	.	12
CASRGRTSGSHEQYF	TGTGCCAGCAGAGGACGGACTAGCGGGAGTCACGAGCAGTACTTC	TRBV3-1/TRBV3-2	TRBJ2-7	TRBD2	.	15
CASSQDTGGSNEQFF	TGCGCCAGCAGCCAAGATACCGGGGGATCTAATGAGCAGTTCTTC	TRBV4-1	TRBJ2-1	.	.	15
CASSPRYEQYF	TGTGCCAGCAGCCCCCGCTACGAGCAGTACTTC	TRBV7-3	TRBJ2-7	.	.	11
CASSLSVMDFQETQYF	TGTGCCAGCAGCTTGTCCGTAATGGACTTCCAAGAGACCCAGTACTTC	TRBV5-6	TRBJ2-5	.	.	16
CASSPPTGEDTQYF	TGTGCCAGCTCACCACCAACAGGGGAAGATACGCAGTATTTT	TRBV18	TRBJ2-3	TRBD1	.	14
CASGGLAGNTQYF	TGTGCCAGCGGGGGACTAGCGGGTAATACGCAGTATTTT	TRBV25-1	TRBJ2-3	TRBD2	once	13
CASSGDTANEEKLFF	TGTGCCAGCAGCGGGGACACAGCGAATGAAGAAAAACTGTTTTTT	TRBV9	TRBJ1-4	.	.	15
CASSDRGTYNEQFF	TGTGCCAGTTCGGACAGGGGGACCTACAATGAGCAGTTCTTC	TRBV19	TRBJ2-1	TRBD1	.	14
CASSIEAGRHNEQFF	TGTGCCAGTAGTATAGAGGCGGGCAGACACAATGAGCAGTTCTTC	TRBV19	TRBJ2-1	.	.	15
CSADRGGSDTQYF	TGCAGCGCTGACAGGGGTGGGTCAGATACGCAGTATTTT	TRBV29-1	TRBJ2-3	TRBD1	.	13
CSVGGGAADTQYF	TGCAGCGTCGGAGGGGGCGCGGCAGATACGCAGTATTTT	TRBV29-1	TRBJ2-3	.	.	13
CATPAKEGEDGYTF	TGTGCCACCCCAGCGAAAGAGGGGGAAGATGGCTACACCTTC	TRBV10-3	TRBJ1-2	.	.	14
CASSNSGTSGADEQYF	TGTGCCAGTAGTAACTCCGGGACTAGCGGGGCCGACGAGCAGTACTTC	TRBV19	TRBJ2-7	TRBD2	.	16
CASGLAGEQYF	TGTGCCAGCGGGCTAGCGGGCGAGCAGTACTTC	TRBV2	TRBJ2-7	TRBD2	few	11
CASSLAPGSYEQYF	TGTGCCAGCAGCTTGGCTCCGGGATCCTACGAGCAGTACTTC	TRBV5-5	TRBJ2-7	.	.	14
CASSPPPGHLAGGGKETQYF	TGTGCCAGCAGCCCCCCCCCGGGACACTTAGCGGGAGGGGGCAAAGAGACCCAGTACTTC	TRBV5-4	TRBJ2-5	TRBD2	.	20
CASSLLAGGPGGETQYF	TGTGCCAGCAGTCTGCTAGCGGGAGGGCCGGGGGGAGAGACCCAGTACTTC	TRBV2	TRBJ2-5	TRBD2	.	17
CASSRLAGEADTQYF	TGTGCCAGCAGCCGACTAGCGGGAGAGGCAGATACGCAGTATTTT	TRBV7-3	TRBJ2-3	TRBD2	.	15
CASSPSPGSKNIQYF	TGTGCCAGCAGCCCCAGCCCGGGGTCCAAAAACATTCAGTACTTC	TRBV3-1/TRBV3-2	TRBJ2-4	.	.	15
CASSEPGLAGVLRNEQFF	TGTGCCAGCAGTGAGCCGGGACTAGCGGGAGTCTTAAGGAATGAGCAGTTCTTC	TRBV6-1	TRBJ2-1	TRBD2	.	18
CASSLLRDTQYF	TGTGCCAGCAGTTTATTGAGGGATACGCAGTATTTT	TRBV28	TRBJ2-3	.	.	12
CASSSGTGGHQPQHF	TGTGCCAGTAGTAGCGGGACAGGGGGACATCAGCCCCAGCATTTT	TRBV19	TRBJ1-5	TRBD1	.	15
CASKAGLNQPQHF	TGTGCCAGCAAGGCAGGGCTCAATCAGCCCCAGCATTTT	TRBV12-3/TRBV12-4	TRBJ1-5	.	.	13
CASSEAGRDSPLHF	TGTGCCAGCAGTGAAGCGGGCAGAGACTCACCCCTCCACTTT	TRBV2	TRBJ1-6	.	once	14
CASSPSGQGSPEAFF	TGTGCCAGTAGTCCCTCGGGACAGGGATCCCCTGAAGCTTTCTTT	TRBV19	TRBJ1-1	TRBD1	few	15
CATRAGLSSDTQYF	TGTGCCACCCGCGCGGGCCTATCGTCAGATACGCAGTATTTT	TRBV24-1	TRBJ2-3	.	.	14
CASSQDWLAGSYEQYF	TGTGCCAGCAGCCAAGATTGGCTAGCGGGCTCCTACGAGCAGTACTTC	TRBV3-1/TRBV3-2	TRBJ2-7	TRBD2	.	16
CATSDPSGDTQYF	TGTGCCACCAGTGACCCCTCCGGGGATACGCAGTATTTT	TRBV24-1	TRBJ2-3	.	.	13
CASTKRDVDTQYF	TGTGCCAGTACCAAACGGGATGTAGATACGCAGTATTTT	TRBV19	TRBJ2-3	.	.	13
CASSANRVGTGELFF	TGTGCCAGCAGCGCCAACAGGGTTGGTACCGGGGAGCTGTTTTTT	TRBV2	TRBJ2-2	.	many	15
CASSLEAGVGQPQHF	TGTGCCAGCAGCTTAGAGGCCGGGGTCGGACAGCCCCAGCATTTT	TRBV11-2	TRBJ1-5	.	.	15